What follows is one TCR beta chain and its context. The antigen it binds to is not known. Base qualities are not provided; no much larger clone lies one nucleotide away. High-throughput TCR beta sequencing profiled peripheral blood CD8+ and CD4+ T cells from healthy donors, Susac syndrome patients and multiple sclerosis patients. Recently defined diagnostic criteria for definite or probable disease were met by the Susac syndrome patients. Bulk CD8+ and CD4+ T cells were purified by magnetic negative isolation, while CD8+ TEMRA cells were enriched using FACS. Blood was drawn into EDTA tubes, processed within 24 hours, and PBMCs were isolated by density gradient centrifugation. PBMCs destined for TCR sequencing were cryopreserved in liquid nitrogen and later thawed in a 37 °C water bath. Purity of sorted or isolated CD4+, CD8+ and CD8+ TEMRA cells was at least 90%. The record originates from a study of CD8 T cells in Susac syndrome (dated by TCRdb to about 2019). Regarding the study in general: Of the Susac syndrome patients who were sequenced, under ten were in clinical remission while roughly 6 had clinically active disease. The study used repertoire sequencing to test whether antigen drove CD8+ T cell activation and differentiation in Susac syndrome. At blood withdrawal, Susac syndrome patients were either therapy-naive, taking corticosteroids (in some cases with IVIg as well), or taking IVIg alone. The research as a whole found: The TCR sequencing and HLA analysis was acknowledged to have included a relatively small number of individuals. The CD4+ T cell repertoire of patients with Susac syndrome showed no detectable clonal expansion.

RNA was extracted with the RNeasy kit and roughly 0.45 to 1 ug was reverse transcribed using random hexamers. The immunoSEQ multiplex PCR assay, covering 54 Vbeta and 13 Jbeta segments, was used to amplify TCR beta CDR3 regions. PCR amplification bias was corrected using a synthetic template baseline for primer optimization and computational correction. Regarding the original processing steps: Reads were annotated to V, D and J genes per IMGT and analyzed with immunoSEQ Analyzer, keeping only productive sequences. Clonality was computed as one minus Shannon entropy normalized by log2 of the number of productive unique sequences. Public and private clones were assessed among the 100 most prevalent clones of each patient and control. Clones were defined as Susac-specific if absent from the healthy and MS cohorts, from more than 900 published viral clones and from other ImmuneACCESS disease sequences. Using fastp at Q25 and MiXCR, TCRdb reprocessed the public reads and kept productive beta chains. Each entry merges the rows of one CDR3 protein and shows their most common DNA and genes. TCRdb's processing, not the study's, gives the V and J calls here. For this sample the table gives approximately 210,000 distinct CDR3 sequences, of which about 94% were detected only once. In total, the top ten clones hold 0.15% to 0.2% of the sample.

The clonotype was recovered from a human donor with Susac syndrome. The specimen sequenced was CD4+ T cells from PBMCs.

The DNA is as follows: TGTGCCAGCAGCCCTCGGGACGAAACCGGGGAGCTGTTTTTT. Its protein is CASSPRDETGELFF. Recombination linked TRBV7-2 to TRBJ2-2, with the D gene possibly TRBD1 or TRBD2, each one fitting 5 bases. The CDR3 measures 14 amino acids from cysteine to phenylalanine. The sequence is cut down to CDR3 DNA, 42 bases in frame from base 1. Per the germline V gene, SGHTA is the CDR1 and FQGNSA is the CDR2. Cut back by 5 bases and 5 bases, the V and J ends lie 12 bases apart. Joined to the reference TRBV7-2 and TRBJ2-2 proteins, this CDR3 gives the full variable domain: GAGVSQSPSNKVTEKGKDVELRCDPISGHTALYWYRQSLGQGLEFLIYFQGNSAPDKSGLPSDRFSAERTGGSVSTLTIQRTQQEDSAVYLCASSPRDETGELFFGEGSRLTVL.